The 20 T cell receptor beta chains reported below all come from one sample, sequenced in a study of shared clonotypes between healthy human individuals. The data were produced by immunoSEQ multiplex PCR, yet TCRdb's version contains in-frame clones alone and is incomplete. The table lists more than 1,200,000 clones, approximately 98.5% of them singletons, with over 0.3% in the top ten. Source material: naive CD4+ T cells sorted from blood. Subset specified: CD45RA+ positively selected. These receptors were taken from a man aged 25 to 40 in good health.

This chain links TRBV6-1 with TRBJ1-4, with D unclear. The germline V gene encodes CDR1 MNHNS and CDR2 SASEGT. The V and J ends lost 4 bases and 0 bases respectively, with 9 bases between them. This CDR3 region has 15 residues. CDR3 residues: CASSVSGTTNEKLFF. The CDR3 DNA reads as TGTGCCAGCAGTGTGAGTGGTACAACTAATGAAAAACTGTTTTTT.

The chain employs TRBV18 and TRBJ2-6; D is perhaps TRBD1 (5 bases). CDR1 and CDR2 (germline): KGHSH, LQKENI. V was trimmed by 6 bases and J by 1 base, leaving 19 bases between them. The CDR3 is 18 residues long. The CDR3 DNA sequence: TGTGCCAGCTCGTCTTTAGTCGGACACGGATCTGGGGCCAACGTCCTGACTTTC. Translation gives CASSSLVGHGSGANVLTF.

This sequence joins TRBV29-1 and TRBJ2-5; perhaps TRBD2 as D (6 bases). There are 15 residues in the CDR3. With 6 bases removed from V and 5 bases from J, the gap between germline ends came to 22 bases. CDR1 is SQVTM and CDR2 is ANQGSEA in the germline V gene. The CDR3: CSVPPAGVGGETQYF. CDR3 in DNA: TGCAGCGTCCCCCCCGCCGGGGTTGGGGGGGAGACCCAGTACTTC.

V usage is TRBV5-1 and J usage is TRBJ1-3, with D uncertain. The V and J ends lost 5 bases and 4 bases respectively, with 10 bases between them. The CDR3 contains 13 residues. The V gene's germline CDR1 is SGHRS and CDR2 YFSETQ. CDR3 DNA: TGCGCCAGCAGTTTGCCAGGCGGAAACACCATATATTTT. This gives the protein CASSLPGGNTIYF.

J is TRBJ2-7 and V is TRBV2; D might be TRBD1 or TRBD2, each matching 6 bases. The ends were cut back, 6 bases at V and 1 base at J, with 16 bases in the middle. Germline lookup yields CDR1 SNHLY and CDR2 FYNNEI. This CDR3 contains 15 residues. The CDR3 DNA reads TGTGCCAGCAGGAAGGGGGAGGTACCTTCCTACGAGCAGTACTTC. Translated: CASRKGEVPSYEQYF.

The V gene is TRBV18, the J gene TRBJ2-5; D gene unclear. Germline CDR1 is KGHSH and CDR2 is LQKENI. Trimming pared 6 bases from V and 0 bases from J, leaving 8 bases between. The length of the CDR3 is 13 residues. Here the CDR3 reads CASSLMDQETQYF. CDR3 DNA: TGTGCCAGCTCGCTTATGGACCAAGAGACCCAGTACTTC. Together with reference TRBV18 and TRBJ2-5, the CDR3 gives the full variable domain: NAGVMQNPRHLVRRRGQEARLRCSPMKGHSHVYWYRQLPEEGLKFMVYLQKENIIDESGMPKERFSAEFPKEGPSILRIQQVVRGDSAAYFCASSLMDQETQYFGPGTRLLVL.

V and J are TRBV28 and TRBJ1-5; D might be TRBD1 (6 bases). Per the germline V gene, CDR1 is MDHEN and CDR2 is SYDVKM. CDR3 length: 19 amino acids. Trimming cost V 6 bases and J 6 bases, with 30 bases left between them. CDR3 sequence (DNA): TGTGCCAGCAGCCCCTATCTACGTCCCGGGGGCGGGCGGCGTCAGCCCCAGCATTTT. It specifies CASSPYLRPGGGRRQPQHF.

V and J are TRBV7-7 and TRBJ2-5; no reliable D call. The CDR3 totals 13 residues. Germline V CDR1 and CDR2: SSHAT, FNYEAQ (reference sequence). Trimming left V 1 base short and J 4 bases short, with 7 bases between. CDR3 in amino acids: CASSLDPIETQYF. CDR3 DNA sequence: TGTGCCAGCAGCTTAGACCCGATAGAGACCCAGTACTTC.

V usage is TRBV6-4 and J usage is TRBJ2-5; a weak D match, TRBD1 (5 bases). CDR1 is MRHNA and CDR2 is SNTAGT in the germline V gene. The V gene lost 5 bases and the J gene lost 5 bases, with 18 bases spanning the gap. CDR3 length: 15 residues. DNA of the CDR3: TGTGCCAGCAGTTCAACACCTTCTGGGGCGGAGACCCAGTACTTC. It encodes CASSSTPSGAETQYF.

The chain joins TRBV5-4 to TRBJ1-2; TRBD1 agrees at 9 bases. The CDR3 is 18 residues long. The V and J ends lost 0 bases and 4 bases, in that order; junction bases with no gene match: 13. Per the germline V gene, CDR1 is SGHNT and CDR2 is YYREEE (reference sequence). CDR3 coding DNA: TGTGCCAGCAGCTTGGCCGGGACAGGGAATCTATCCCTCTATGGCTACACCTTC. As protein: CASSLAGTGNLSLYGYTF.

The chain employs TRBV7-2 and TRBJ2-1; 10 bases are a match to TRBD1. V was clipped by 1 base and J by 7 bases; unmatched bases: 7. Germline V CDR1 and CDR2: SGHTA, FQGNSA. The CDR3 has 16 residues. The CDR3 protein is CASSLVGTGAMNEQFF. The CDR3 coding sequence is TGTGCCAGCAGCTTAGTTGGGACAGGGGCGATGAATGAGCAGTTCTTC.

CDR3 coding DNA: TGTGCCAGCATTACCGGGACAGGGGCAAACTATGGCTACACCTTC. This translates into CASITGTGANYGYTF. The chain carries TRBV6-1 and TRBJ1-2; TRBD1 aligns across 10 bases. Trimming at V came to 7 bases and at J to 2 bases, leaving 7 bases not matched to a gene. CDR3 length: 15 residues. Germline V gene sequence: CDR1 MNHNS, CDR2 SASEGT.

J is TRBJ2-2 and V is TRBV7-9; D may be TRBD2 (5 bases). The germline V gene encodes CDR1 SEHNR and CDR2 FQNEAQ (reference sequence). V lost 1 base and J lost 1, with 10 bases in between. The CDR3 runs to 16 residues. The CDR3 loop is CASSLGLAENTGELFF. In DNA, the CDR3 is TGTGCCAGCAGCTTAGGGCTAGCAGAGAACACCGGGGAGCTGTTTTTT.

In its sample, this clone was seen once. The chain is built from TRBV18 and TRBJ1-2; 8 bases are a match to TRBD1. From germline, CDR1 is KGHSH and CDR2 LQKENI. J gave up 4 bases and V 3 bases, and 4 bases lay outside the gene matches. This CDR3 comprises 14 residues. The CDR3 bases are TGTGCCAGCTCACCTGACAGGGGATTCTATGGCTACACCTTC. Protein sequence: CASSPDRGFYGYTF.

The V call is TRBV7-9, the J call TRBJ1-4, with D perhaps TRBD1 (5 bases). V lost 2 bases to trimming and J lost 7 bases, with 11 bases between them. This CDR3 has 14 amino acids. Germline V CDR1 and CDR2: SEHNR, FQNEAQ (reference sequence). The CDR3 is CASSLKGRGEKLFF. The CDR3, as DNA: TGTGCCAGCAGCTTAAAGGGAAGGGGTGAAAAACTGTTTTTT. Drawing the rest from reference TRBV7-9 and TRBJ1-4, the complete variable domain is DTGVSQNPRHKITKRGQNVTFRCDPISEHNRLYWYRQTLGQGPEFLTYFQNEAQLEKSRLLSDRFSAERPKGSFSTLEIQRTEQGDSAMYLCASSLKGRGEKLFFGSGTQLSVL.

J is TRBJ2-7 and V is TRBV11-2, with 11 bases matching TRBD2. CDR3 length: 14 residues. Germline CDR1 is SGHAT and CDR2 is FQNNGV. The J segment lost 4 bases and the V segment lost 5 bases, leaving 4 bases of the junction unmatched. DNA for the CDR3: TGTGCCAGCAGCATGGGACTAGCGGATTACGAGCAGTACTTC. Amino acid sequence: CASSMGLADYEQYF.

Worth noting for this clone: The same CDR3 can be traced to other DNA sequences in this sample. CDR3 DNA sequence: TGTGCCAGCAGCCTTTCTGGGAACACAGATACGCAGTATTTT. Amino acid sequence: CASSLSGNTDTQYF. This rearrangement joins TRBV5-4 to TRBJ2-3; D unclear. The CDR3 loop spans 14 amino acids. CDR1 is SGHNT, CDR2 YYREEE, per germline (reference sequence). With 4 bases removed from V and 2 bases from J, the gap between germline ends came to 11 bases.

This clone has a single count. The V and J genes are TRBV6-6 and TRBJ1-5; tentative D call: TRBD1 (5 bases). V dropped 6 bases and J dropped 4 bases, with 13 bases sitting between them. The CDR3 runs to 14 residues. The V gene's germline CDR1 is MNHNY and CDR2 SVGAGI (reference sequence). The CDR3 spells CASSPDSRNQPQHF. CDR3 coding DNA: TGTGCCAGCAGCCCCGACAGTCGAAATCAGCCCCAGCATTTT.

Details on this clone: The sample holds other DNA sequences that translate to the same CDR3. The chain carries TRBV5-1 and TRBJ1-3; 7 bases line up with TRBD1. The V gene end was trimmed by 4 bases and the J gene end by 2 bases; junction bases not matched to a gene: 3. The CDR3 is 14 amino acids. Germline CDR1 and CDR2: SGHRS and YFSETQ. This CDR3 reads CASSPGTAGNTIYF. The CDR3 coding sequence is TGCGCCAGCAGCCCCGGGACAGCTGGAAACACCATATATTTT.

This chain joins TRBV10-3 and TRBJ2-1; weak D call: TRBD1 (5 bases). Deletions cut 3 bases from V and 5 bases from J, with 14 bases between. The length of the CDR3 is 15 residues. The V gene's germline CDR1 is ENHRY and CDR2 SYGVKD. The CDR3 sequence: CAISDPKGRNNEQFF. CDR3 sequence (DNA): TGTGCCATCAGTGACCCAAAGGGGCGTAACAATGAGCAGTTCTTC.